These 22 T cell receptor beta chains share one sample of origin, sequenced in a study of cytomegalovirus exposure and HLA in healthy donors. The assay was immunoSEQ multiplex PCR, and TCRdb's table has in-frame clones only and misses some. The repertoire holds some 130,000 clones, 89% seen once, with roughly 1.2% in the top ten. Sequences were obtained from PBMCs. These receptors were taken from a woman aged 18 to 35 in good health and CMV-seronegative.

The chain couples TRBV6-5 to TRBJ2-1; D is possibly TRBD1 (5 bases). V gave up 0 bases and J gave up 10 bases, with 7 bases separating them. Germline loops: CDR1 MNHEY, CDR2 SVGAGI. The length of the CDR3 is 12 residues. CDR3 nucleotides: TGTGCCAGCAGTTACTCACGACAGGAGCAGTTCTTC. This gives the protein CASSYSRQEQFF.

The rearrangement joins TRBV10-3 to TRBJ2-7; tentatively, D is TRBD2 (6 bases). The length of the CDR3 is 15 residues. Germline values: CDR1 ENHRY, CDR2 SYGVKD. V shed 6 bases and J shed 6 bases, with 21 bases lying between them. The CDR3 protein is CAIRKTSFGLSEQYF. The CDR3 DNA reads as TGTGCCATCAGAAAAACTAGCTTCGGTCTTAGCGAGCAGTACTTC.

This clone was picked up one time. The genes are TRBV7-5 and TRBJ2-3; the table's D call of TRBD2 was not tested on the DNA. TRBV7-5 is designated a pseudogene. This CDR3 comprises 15 residues. The DNA of the CDR3 is TGTGCCAGAAGCCTGCTAGCGGGGAGGTCAGATACGCAGTATTTT. As protein: CARSLLAGRSDTQYF.

This chain joins TRBV6-5 and TRBJ1-3; TRBD1 matches at 10 bases. V lost 6 bases and J lost 4; bases outside the gene matches: 6. The CDR3 loop spans 15 amino acids. Germline V CDR1 and CDR2: MNHEY, SVGAGI. CDR3: CASRPGTGAGNTIYF. The DNA of the CDR3 is TGTGCCAGCAGGCCCGGGACAGGGGCAGGAAACACCATATATTTT.

V gene TRBV19 combines with J gene TRBJ1-2; D may be TRBD1 (6 bases). The germline V gene encodes CDR1 LNHDA and CDR2 SQIVND (reference sequence). Trimming took 3 bases from V and 2 from J, leaving 13 bases between them. The CDR3 consists of 15 residues. The CDR3 DNA reads as TGTGCCAGTAGTATGAGGTCAGGGGACAACTATGGCTACACCTTC. The encoded protein is CASSMRSGDNYGYTF. The whole variable domain, filled in from reference TRBV19 and TRBJ1-2, reads DGGITQSPKYLFRKEGQNVTLSCEQNLNHDAMYWYRQDPGQGLRLIYYSQIVNDFQKGDIAEGYSVSREKKESFPLTVTSAQKNPTAFYLCASSMRSGDNYGYTFGSGTRLTVV.

The CDR3 region has the DNA TGTGCCAGCAGTGACGGGGGGGCTCGCACAGATACGCAGTATTTT. Translation gives CASSDGGARTDTQYF. The chain employs TRBV6-4 and TRBJ2-3, with D possibly TRBD2 on 7 matching bases. The CDR3 length is 15 residues. In germline, CDR1 is MRHNA, CDR2 SNTAGT. Trimming stripped 2 bases from V and 1 base from J, with 10 bases between.

This clone was seen a handful of times. The chain recombines TRBV27 with TRBJ1-6; D gene ambiguous. Deletions cut 6 bases from V and 6 bases from J, with 6 bases between. Per the germline V gene, CDR1 is MNHEY and CDR2 is SMNVEV (reference sequence). The CDR3 covers 12 residues. Here the CDR3 DNA reads TGTGCCAGCAGACCCGGTAATTCACCCCTCCACTTT. It codes for CASRPGNSPLHF.

As regards this clone: Other DNA sequences in this sample translate to the same CDR3. The rearrangement joins TRBV9 to TRBJ2-7; a possible D gene is TRBD1 (5 bases). The V gene lost 2 bases and the J gene lost 0 bases, with 6 bases spanning the gap. The germline gives CDR1 SGDLS, CDR2 YYNGEE. The CDR3 has 13 amino acids. CDR3 in amino acids: CASSVDSSYEQYF. CDR3 DNA sequence: TGTGCCAGCAGCGTCGACAGCTCCTACGAGCAGTACTTC.

The rearrangement uses TRBV19 and TRBJ2-1, with D possibly being TRBD1 (7 bases). Germline V CDR1 and CDR2: LNHDA, SQIVND (reference sequence). This CDR3 has 16 amino acids. The germline V and J ends were trimmed by 6 bases and 4 bases, with 19 bases remaining between them. The chain's CDR3 is CASRPRGASGYNEQFF. The DNA of the CDR3 is TGTGCCAGTAGGCCCAGGGGGGCGTCGGGTTACAATGAGCAGTTCTTC.

The rearrangement links TRBV7-3 to TRBJ1-1; D not certain. Looked up from germline, CDR1 is SGHTA and CDR2 is FQGTGA. The length of the CDR3 is 14 residues. V lost 3 bases and J lost 1, with 9 bases in between. In DNA, the CDR3 is TGTGCCAGCAGCTTTACCTCAGGGAACACTGAAGCTTTCTTT. It specifies CASSFTSGNTEAFF. The full variable domain, its missing parts supplied by reference TRBV7-3 and TRBJ1-1, is GAGVSQTPSNKVTEKGKYVELRCDPISGHTALYWYRQSLGQGPEFLIYFQGTGAADDSGLPNDRFFAVRPEGSVSTLKIQRTERGDSAVYLCASSFTSGNTEAFFGQGTRLTVV.

This clone was seen once. The V gene is TRBV14, the J gene TRBJ1-1; D gene unclear. CDR3 size: 14 residues. V was trimmed by 0 bases and J by 5 bases, leaving 10 bases between them. CDR1 and CDR2 from the germline V gene are SGHDN and FVKESK. The CDR3 spells CASSQEWRGTEAFF. DNA of the CDR3: TGTGCCAGCAGCCAAGAATGGAGAGGTACTGAAGCTTTCTTT.

The J gene is TRBJ2-1, the V gene TRBV19, with D possibly being TRBD2 (7 bases). The V end was cut by 6 bases, the J end by 3 bases, with 12 bases between. Germline CDR1 reads LNHDA; CDR2 reads SQIVND (reference sequence). The CDR3 length is 14 residues. In DNA form, the CDR3 reads TGTGCCAGTAGCAAGGGGGGGGACTACAATGAGCAGTTCTTC. It encodes CASSKGGDYNEQFF.

The genes are TRBV5-1 and TRBJ2-3, with no clear D. CDR1 SGHRS and CDR2 YFSETQ come from the germline V gene. The V and J ends lost 2 bases and 0 bases respectively, with 4 bases between them. The CDR3 spans 13 residues. The CDR3 loop reads CASSFSSTDTQYF. The CDR3, as DNA: TGCGCCAGCAGCTTCTCGAGCACAGATACGCAGTATTTT.

The chain employs TRBV4-1 and TRBJ2-5; 10 nucleotides match TRBD2. The V segment lost 0 bases and the J segment 4 bases; nucleotides outside the gene matches: 8. The CDR3 covers 17 residues. Germline CDR1 and CDR2: MGHRA and YSYEKL. The CDR3 here is CASSQDLSGGRGETQYF. The CDR3 DNA reads as TGCGCCAGCAGCCAAGATCTTAGCGGGGGGCGCGGAGAGACCCAGTACTTC.

This clone showed up just once. CDR3 in amino acids: CASSSIQGAITEAFF. The CDR3 DNA sequence: TGTGCCAGCAGCTCGATCCAGGGGGCAATCACTGAAGCTTTCTTT. The rearrangement joins TRBV5-6 to TRBJ1-1; 8 bases agree with TRBD1. In germline, CDR1 is SGHDT, CDR2 YYEEEE. The CDR3 consists of 15 residues. Unmatched junction bases numbered 8, after V lost 3 bases and J lost 4 bases.

This clone turned up a few times. This chain connects TRBV7-2 to TRBJ1-2; D is ambiguous. Per the germline V gene, CDR1 is SGHTA and CDR2 is FQGNSA. The V and J ends lost 5 bases and 2 bases respectively, with 9 bases between them. The CDR3 covers 13 residues. CDR3 sequence reads: CASSERVNYGYTF. The CDR3, as DNA: TGTGCCAGCAGCGAACGGGTCAACTATGGCTACACCTTC.

The chain uses TRBV11-2 and TRBJ2-7; perhaps TRBD1 as D (5 bases). There are 15 residues in the CDR3. Trimming took off 0 bases at V and 3 bases at J, with 12 bases between the two ends. Germline V CDR1 and CDR2: SGHAT, FQNNGV. The CDR3, as DNA: TGTGCCAGCAGCTTAGATATGGGGCAGATCTACGAGCAGTACTTC. Residues: CASSLDMGQIYEQYF.

In its sample, this clone was seen once. The chain carries TRBV9 and TRBJ1-2; D perhaps matches TRBD1 (6 bases). The CDR3 runs 15 residues. Germline V gives CDR1 SGDLS, CDR2 YYNGEE. With 2 bases removed from V and 2 bases from J, the gap between germline ends came to 13 bases. CDR3 nucleotides: TGTGCCAGCAGCGTCGAATGGGACAACAACTATGGCTACACCTTC. Residues: CASSVEWDNNYGYTF.

The genes are TRBV12-5 and TRBJ2-7; 9 positions agree with TRBD2. CDR1 LGHNT and CDR2 FRNRAP come from the germline V gene. J lost 10 bases, V lost 3 bases, and 7 bases had no gene match. CDR3 length: 13 residues. The CDR3 region has the DNA TGTGCTAGTGGTTTTATGGGCGGGGGGGTACAGTACTTC. It yields the protein CASGFMGGGVQYF.

This clone came up a few times. This chain joins TRBV2 and TRBJ1-2, with 7 bases that match TRBD1. The CDR3 covers 13 residues. V trimming: 7 bases; J trimming: 2 bases; junction bases outside the gene matches: 4. Germline V gene data show CDR1 as SNHLY and CDR2 as FYNNEI. The CDR3 reads CASTAGQNYGYTF. CDR3 DNA sequence: TGTGCCAGCACCGCGGGACAGAACTATGGCTACACCTTC.

This rearrangement joins TRBV7-9 to TRBJ1-1, with a weak D call TRBD1 (5 bases). The V and J ends lost 5 bases and 0 bases respectively, with 13 bases between them. The CDR3 is 15 amino acids. Germline CDR1 and CDR2: SEHNR and FQNEAQ (reference sequence). The CDR3 loop reads CASSPAQGVNTEAFF. CDR3 in DNA: TGTGCCAGCAGCCCGGCCCAGGGCGTGAACACTGAAGCTTTCTTT.

The V and J genes are TRBV19 and TRBJ1-5; weak D call: TRBD1 (6 bases). The CDR3 consists of 14 residues. From germline, CDR1 is LNHDA and CDR2 SQIVND (reference sequence). Trimming took off 6 bases at V and 9 bases at J, with 18 bases between the two ends. CDR3 protein: CASSPTGGQGPQHF. Here the CDR3 DNA reads TGTGCCAGTAGCCCCACGGGGGGACAAGGGCCCCAGCATTTT.